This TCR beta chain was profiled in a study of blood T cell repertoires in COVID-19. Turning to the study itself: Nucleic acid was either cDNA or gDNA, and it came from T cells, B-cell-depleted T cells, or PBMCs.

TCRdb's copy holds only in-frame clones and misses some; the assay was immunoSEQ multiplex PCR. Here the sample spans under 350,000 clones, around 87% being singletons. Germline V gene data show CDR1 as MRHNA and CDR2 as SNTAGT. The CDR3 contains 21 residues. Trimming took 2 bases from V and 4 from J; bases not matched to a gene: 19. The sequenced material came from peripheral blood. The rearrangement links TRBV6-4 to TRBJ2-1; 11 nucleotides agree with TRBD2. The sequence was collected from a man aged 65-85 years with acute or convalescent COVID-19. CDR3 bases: TGTGCCAGCAGTGACAGGGTCTCCGATAGCGGGAGGGCCTGGGGGTACAATGAGCAGTTCTTC. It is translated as CASSDRVSDSGRAWGYNEQFF.